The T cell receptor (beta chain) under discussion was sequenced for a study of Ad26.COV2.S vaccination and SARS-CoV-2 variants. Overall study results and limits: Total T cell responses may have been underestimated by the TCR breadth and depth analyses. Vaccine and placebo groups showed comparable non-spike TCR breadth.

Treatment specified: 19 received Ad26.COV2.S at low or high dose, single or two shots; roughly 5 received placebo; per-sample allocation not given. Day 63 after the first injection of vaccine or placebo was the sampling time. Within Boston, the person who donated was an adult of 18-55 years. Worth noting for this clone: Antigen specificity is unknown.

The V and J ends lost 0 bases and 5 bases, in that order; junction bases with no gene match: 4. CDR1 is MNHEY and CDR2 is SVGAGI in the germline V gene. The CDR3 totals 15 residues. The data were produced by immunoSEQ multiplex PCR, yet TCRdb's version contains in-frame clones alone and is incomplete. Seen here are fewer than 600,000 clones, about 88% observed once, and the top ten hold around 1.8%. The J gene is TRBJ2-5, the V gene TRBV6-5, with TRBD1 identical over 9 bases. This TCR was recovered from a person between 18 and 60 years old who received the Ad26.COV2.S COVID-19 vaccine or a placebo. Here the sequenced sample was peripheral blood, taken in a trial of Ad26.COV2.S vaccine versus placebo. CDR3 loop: CASSYSRGQGETQYF. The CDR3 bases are TGTGCCAGCAGTTACTCGAGAGGACAGGGGGAGACCCAGTACTTC.